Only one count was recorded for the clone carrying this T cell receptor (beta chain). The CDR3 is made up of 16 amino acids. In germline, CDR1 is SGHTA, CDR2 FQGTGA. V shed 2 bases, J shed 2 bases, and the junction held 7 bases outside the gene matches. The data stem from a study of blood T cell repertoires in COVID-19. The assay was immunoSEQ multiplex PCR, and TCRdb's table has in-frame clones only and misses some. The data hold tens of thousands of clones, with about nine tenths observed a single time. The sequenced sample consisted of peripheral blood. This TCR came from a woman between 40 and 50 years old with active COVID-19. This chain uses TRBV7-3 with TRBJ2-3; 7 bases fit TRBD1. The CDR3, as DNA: TGTGCCAGCAGCTTAGGGACAGCGGAATACACAGATACGCAGTATTTT. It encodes CASSLGTAEYTDTQYF. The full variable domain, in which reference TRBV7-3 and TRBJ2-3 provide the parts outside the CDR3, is GAGVSQTPSNKVTEKGKYVELRCDPISGHTALYWYRQSLGQGPEFLIYFQGTGAADDSGLPNDRFFAVRPEGSVSTLKIQRTERGDSAVYLCASSLGTAEYTDTQYFGPGTRLTVL.